The text below deals with one T cell receptor beta chain. Its antigen remains unknown. The data derive from a study of OX40 agonist ivuxolimab in advanced cancers. Study at large: Dose-escalation patients were diagnosed with hepatocellular carcinoma, melanoma, renal cell cancer or head and neck cancer.

Repertoires were generated with immunoSEQ multiplex PCR, while TCRdb's copy carries only in-frame clones and drops some. This table holds about 86,000 clones, roughly 85% found once. V dropped 0 bases and J dropped 0 bases, with 11 bases sitting between them. This CDR3 comprises 16 residues. Germline CDR1 and CDR2: GTSNPN and SVGIG (reference sequence). Study-wide results and limits: Some nonresponders additionally presented with little normalized T-cell clonal expansion. Clones of CD4+ and CD8+ blood T cells grew by week 6 at doses of 0.1 to 3.0 mg/kg.

The clonotype was recovered from an adult with an advanced solid tumor such as melanoma, head and neck, liver or kidney cancer. The source material was CD4+ or CD8+ T cells sorted from blood, sampled in a trial of the OX40 agonist ivuxolimab. The rearrangement uses TRBV30 and TRBJ2-2; D may be TRBD1 (6 bases). The CDR3 is CAWSVRDTPNTGELFF. The DNA of the CDR3 is TGTGCCTGGAGTGTACGGGACACTCCGAACACCGGGGAGCTGTTTTTT.